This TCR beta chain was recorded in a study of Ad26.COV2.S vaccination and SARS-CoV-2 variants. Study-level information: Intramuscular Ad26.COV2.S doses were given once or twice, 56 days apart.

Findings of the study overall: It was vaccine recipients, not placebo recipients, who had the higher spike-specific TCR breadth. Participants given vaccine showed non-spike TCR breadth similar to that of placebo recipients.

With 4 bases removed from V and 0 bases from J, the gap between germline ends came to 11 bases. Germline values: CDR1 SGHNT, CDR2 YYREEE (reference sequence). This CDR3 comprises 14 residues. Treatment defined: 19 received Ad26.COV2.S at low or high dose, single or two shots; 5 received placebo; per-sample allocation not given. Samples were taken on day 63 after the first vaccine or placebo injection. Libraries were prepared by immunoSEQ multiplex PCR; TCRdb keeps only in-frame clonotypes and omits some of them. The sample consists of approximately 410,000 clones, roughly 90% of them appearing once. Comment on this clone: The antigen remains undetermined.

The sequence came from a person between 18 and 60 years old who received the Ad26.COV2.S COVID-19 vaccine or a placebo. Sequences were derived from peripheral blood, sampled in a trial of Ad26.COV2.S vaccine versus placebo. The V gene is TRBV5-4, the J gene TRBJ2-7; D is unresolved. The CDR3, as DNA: TGTGCCAGCAGCCCTGACCTCTTCTCCTACGAGCAGTACTTC. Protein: CASSPDLFSYEQYF.